The subject of this entry is one TCR beta chain. Source study methods: It was from reference gene primer amplification that nucleated cell counts were estimated. Here immunoSEQ multiplex PCR was the method, and the copy in TCRdb shows in-frame clones only, minus some. V, J and clone size reflect that table, while D and trimming were determined from the DNA. The sample lists hundreds of thousands of clones, approximately 90% seen once, with 4% to 4.5% in the top ten. This sample is part of a study of blood T cell repertoires in COVID-19. Turning to the study itself: Both acute and convalescent COVID-19 samples were obtained from the United States, Italy and Spain. PBMCs, B-cell-depleted T cells, or T cells provided the cDNA or gDNA that made up the material.

This CDR3 spans 15 amino acids. Trimming cost V 10 bases and J 0 bases, with 16 bases left between them. The V gene's germline CDR1 is ENHRY and CDR2 SYGVKD. This sequence joins TRBV10-3 and TRBJ1-5; tentatively, D is TRBD1 (6 bases). This clonotype was obtained from a woman in her thirties with acute or convalescent COVID-19. Source material: peripheral blood. In DNA form, the CDR3 reads TGTGCCACTATGACAGGTATCAGTAGCAATCAGCCCCAGCATTTT. Translating gives CATMTGISSNQPQHF.